This T cell receptor beta chain was identified in a study of OX40 agonist ivuxolimab in advanced cancers. Notes on the research overall: Ivuxolimab was an agonistic, fully human IgG2 monoclonal antibody directed against OX40 (CD134), a costimulatory receptor. Intravenous ivuxolimab was administered to patients every 2 weeks at six dose levels: 0.01, 0.1, 0.3, 1.5, 3 and 10 mg/kg. Of the 50 to 55 patients in dose escalation, about 20 had hepatocellular carcinoma, about 15 had melanoma, 9 had renal cell carcinoma and 9 had head and neck cancer. A male proportion of about 79% and a mean age of about 60 years, ranging from about 20 to 80, were recorded for the dose-escalation cohort. Patients were allowed to have had prior anti-PD-1, anti-PD-L1 or anti-CTLA-4 therapy, and around 40% of the dose-escalation patients had previously received checkpoint inhibitors. Three dose-escalation patients achieved partial responses, one with hepatocellular carcinoma and two with cutaneous melanoma. The purpose of peripheral TCRbeta sequencing was to test whether ivuxolimab changed TCR sequence diversity and led to clonal T-cell expansion. The paper describes the monotherapy dose-escalation part (N = 52 patients) of the phase I trial of ivuxolimab. Here is what the overall study found, with its caveats: At doses of 0.1 to 3.0 mg/kg, clonal expansion of both CD4+ and CD8+ T cells in blood was seen between baseline and week 6. Low levels of normalized T-cell clonal expansion were also seen in some patients who did not respond. After ivuxolimab, CD8+ T cells had more expanded clones than CD4+ T cells on average. Which antigens the clonally expanded peripheral T cells were specific for was not determined. In the 0.1-3.0 mg/kg groups, partial responders had among the lowest normalized peripheral clonal expansion, particularly in CD8+ T cells.

Patients with a history of autoimmune disease or receiving systemic immunosuppression were excluded from the trial. In every dose cohort, peripheral blood was drawn for TCR sequencing at baseline, cycle 4 day 1, and cycle 7 day 1. The samples were drawn from a first-in-human, open-label, multicenter phase I dose-escalation trial of ivuxolimab. Adults with locally advanced or metastatic melanoma, renal cell carcinoma, hepatocellular carcinoma or head and neck squamous cell carcinoma were enrolled in the trial. Before TCR sequencing, CD4+ and CD8+ T cells were separately sorted from peripheral blood. Taken from the germline V gene, the CDR1 and CDR2 loops are SNHLY and FYNNEI. Inclusive of the bounding cysteine and phenylalanine, the CDR3 is 14 residues long. Only the CDR3 portion is preserved as DNA: 42 bases, with reading frame beginning at the first base. The germline V and J ends show losses of 9 bases and 4 bases respectively, and no gene match explains 10 bases of the junction.

This clone has only a few counts. No cognate antigen has been identified for it. No qualities accompany the bases; no much larger clone lies one base away. Genomic DNA was isolated from the sorted cells so that the TCRbeta CDR3 region could be sequenced. TCRbeta CDR3 regions were sequenced using the immunoSEQ Assay. TCRdb stores this immuneACCESS table with in-frame sequences only. Part of the clones is absent; in the studies checked, under half of the shortfall reflects unresolved V genes, and no reason is known for the rest. This sample gives 75,000 or so clones in total; around 82% of them show up just once. 7.9% of the sample comes from the top ten.

This material consisted of CD4+ or CD8+ T cells sorted from blood, taken in a trial of the OX40 agonist ivuxolimab. The V and J genes are TRBV2 and TRBJ1-2; the central 8 bases match TRBD1. The TCR comes from an adult with an advanced solid tumor such as melanoma, head and neck, liver or kidney cancer. The nucleotide sequence is given as TGTGCCAGTCTCGTGGACAGGGATCTCTATGGCTACACCTTC. Its protein is CASLVDRDLYGYTF. With the portions outside the CDR3 filled from the reference TRBV2 and TRBJ1-2 genes, the complete variable region becomes EPEVTQTPSHQVTQMGQEVILRCVPISNHLYFYWYRQILGQKVEFLVSFYNNEISEKSEIFDDQFSVERPDGSNFTLKIRSTKLEDSAMYFCASLVDRDLYGYTFGSGTRLTVV.